A single T cell receptor beta chain is shown here with its context. Data came from immunoSEQ multiplex PCR; TCRdb stores just in-frame clones and leaves some out. Among 57,000 or so clones listed, 93% were seen once. This CDR3 region has 16 residues. The V and J ends lost 2 bases and 1 base respectively, with 15 bases between them. From germline, CDR1 is MNHEY and CDR2 SVGAGI. The entry originates in a study of OX40 agonist ivuxolimab in advanced cancers. The chain couples TRBV6-5 to TRBJ2-7, with no clear D. The sample consisted of CD4+ or CD8+ T cells sorted from blood, taken in a trial of the OX40 agonist ivuxolimab. The receptor's source is an adult with an advanced solid tumor such as melanoma, head and neck, liver or kidney cancer. CDR3 protein: CASSYGMGLGSYEQYF. The CDR3 nucleotides read TGTGCCAGCAGTTACGGAATGGGGTTAGGGTCCTACGAGCAGTACTTC.